This T cell receptor beta chain was captured by sequencing in a study of cytomegalovirus exposure and HLA in healthy donors. About the research overall: The use of the same platform for the approximately 130 validation repertoires and the 550 to 850 first-cohort repertoires was reported by a later analysis.

V gave up 3 bases and J gave up 3 bases; unmatched junction bases: 4. Germline-derived CDR1 and CDR2 are SEHNR and FQNEAQ (reference sequence). The CDR3 totals 15 residues. Separate from the 666-subject first cohort, the approximately 120-subject validation cohort was the one that the donors belonged to. TCRdb keeps only in-frame clones here, not all; method: immunoSEQ multiplex PCR. The table shows 200,000 to 250,000 clones, with roughly 80% occurring only once. The chain has TRBV7-9 and TRBJ1-2; 10 bases fit TRBD1. Material: PBMCs. The clonotype was recovered from a woman aged 18-29 years in good health and CMV-seronegative. CDR3 amino acids: CASSLPTGGDYGYTF. Written as DNA, the CDR3 is TGTGCCAGCAGCTTGCCGACAGGGGGCGACTATGGCTACACCTTC.